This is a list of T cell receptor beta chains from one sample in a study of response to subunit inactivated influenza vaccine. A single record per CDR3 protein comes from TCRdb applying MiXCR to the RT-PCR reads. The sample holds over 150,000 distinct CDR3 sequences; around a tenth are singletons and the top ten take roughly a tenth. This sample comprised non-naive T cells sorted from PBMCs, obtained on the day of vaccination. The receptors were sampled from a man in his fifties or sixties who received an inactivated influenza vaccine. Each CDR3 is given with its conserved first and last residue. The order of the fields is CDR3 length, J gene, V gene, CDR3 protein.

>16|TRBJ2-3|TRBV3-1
CASSRGPGGAPDTQYF
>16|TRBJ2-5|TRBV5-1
CASSSWSGGVLETQYF
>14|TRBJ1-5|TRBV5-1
CASSLSDRPGPQHF
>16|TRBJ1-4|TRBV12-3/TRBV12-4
CASSFRGTATNEKLFF
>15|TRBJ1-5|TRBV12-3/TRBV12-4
CASSFGQSGNQPQHF
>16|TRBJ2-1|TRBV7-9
CASSLAYQGSYNEQFF
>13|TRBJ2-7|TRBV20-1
CSAMRGPTYEQYF
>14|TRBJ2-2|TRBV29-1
CSVSRAANTGELFF
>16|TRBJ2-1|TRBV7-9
CASSLARIAQHNEQFF
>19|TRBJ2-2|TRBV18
CASSPIGLAGVGNTGELFF
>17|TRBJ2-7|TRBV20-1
CSARDPRGSGSPYEQYF